This T cell receptor beta chain emerged from a study of cytomegalovirus exposure and HLA in healthy donors. General study results and limits: A classifier reportedly called cytomegalovirus status with high sensitivity and specificity. Most observed TCR sequences were rare, whereas some public TCRs were detected in many donors. First-cohort TCR clusters were later found to tend to co-occur in the 120 or so validation repertoires.

Here immunoSEQ multiplex PCR was the method, and the copy in TCRdb shows in-frame clones only, minus some. Counted here are about 83,000 clones, roughly 96% occurring once; the ten biggest clones make up roughly 1.3%. There are 16 residues in the CDR3. The germline gives CDR1 MNHEY, CDR2 SVGAGI. V lost 0 bases and J lost 5, with 16 bases in between. A note on this clone: Its antigen is unknown.

The donors were part of the validation cohort, which consisted of some 120 subjects and was separate from the first cohort of about 720 subjects. This sequence originates from a woman aged 18-30 years in good health and CMV-seronegative. The material sequenced was PBMCs. The chain joins TRBV6-5 to TRBJ1-2; maybe TRBD1 (6 bases). The CDR3 nucleotides read TGTGCCAGCAGTTACTCGATCTCCGGACAGATGTATGGCTACACCTTC. As protein: CASSYSISGQMYGYTF.